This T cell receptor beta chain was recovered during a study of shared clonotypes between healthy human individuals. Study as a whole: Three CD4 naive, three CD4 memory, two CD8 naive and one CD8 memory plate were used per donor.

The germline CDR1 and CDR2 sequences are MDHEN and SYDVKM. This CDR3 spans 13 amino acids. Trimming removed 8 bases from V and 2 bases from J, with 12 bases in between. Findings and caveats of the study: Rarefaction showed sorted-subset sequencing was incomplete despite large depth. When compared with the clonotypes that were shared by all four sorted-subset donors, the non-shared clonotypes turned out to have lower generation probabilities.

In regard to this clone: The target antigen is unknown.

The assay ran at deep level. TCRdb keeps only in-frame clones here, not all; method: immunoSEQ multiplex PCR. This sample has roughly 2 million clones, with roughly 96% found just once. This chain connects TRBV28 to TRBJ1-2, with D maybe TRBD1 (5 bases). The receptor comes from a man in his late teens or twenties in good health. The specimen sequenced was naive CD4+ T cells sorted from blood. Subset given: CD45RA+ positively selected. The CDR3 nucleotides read TGTGCCAGCTGCGGGACTCCAAACTATGGCTACACCTTC. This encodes CASCGTPNYGYTF.